Following are 6 T cell receptor beta chains from one sample sequenced in a study of chemoradiotherapy in HPV16-positive cancers. Profiling relied on immunoSEQ multiplex PCR, and the TCRdb table lists in-frame clones only, not all of them. The sample comprises some 14,000 clones, roughly 71% of which are singletons, and approximately 18% rests with the top ten. This sample was gathered from a patient who underwent chemoradiotherapy. The source of these receptors is a human donor with HPV-associated anogenital cancer.

For the CDR3, the DNA is TGTGCCAGCCTCCCGGGAGAGACGGGGGAGCAGTACTTC. Protein sequence: CASLPGETGEQYF. The chain joins TRBV2 to TRBJ2-7; weak D call: TRBD2 (6 bases). The CDR3 spans 13 residues. V gave up 8 bases and J gave up 7 bases, with 18 bases separating them. Germline loops: CDR1 SNHLY, CDR2 FYNNEI.

The chain has TRBV10-3 and TRBJ1-2; the D is unclear. The germline CDR1 and CDR2 sequences are ENHRY and SYGVKD. Between the trimmed V and J ends, which lost 6 bases and 4 bases, there was a span of 12 bases. This CDR3 contains 13 residues. The DNA for the CDR3 is TGTGCCATCAGCCTGCAGGATAGCTATGGCTACACCTTC. This gives the protein CAISLQDSYGYTF.

This clone was seen once. This chain links TRBV30 with TRBJ2-5, with D perhaps being TRBD1 or TRBD2 (5 bases each). V gave up 3 bases and J gave up 5 bases, with 16 bases separating them. Germline V lookup: CDR1 GTSNPN, CDR2 SVGIG (reference sequence). The CDR3 sequence is 14 residues long. CDR3 amino acids: CAWSSDPRGETQYF. CDR3 in DNA: TGTGCCTGGAGCTCTGACCCCCGGGGCGAGACCCAGTACTTC.

V gene TRBV5-8 combines with J gene TRBJ1-5, with D perhaps TRBD1 (5 bases). Germline V gene sequence: CDR1 SGHTS, CDR2 YDEGEE. V lost 1 base and J 0 bases, leaving 11 bases between the germline ends. There are 16 residues in the CDR3. CDR3: CASSLWGLYSNQPQHF. DNA of the CDR3: TGTGCCAGCAGCTTGTGGGGGTTGTATAGCAATCAGCCCCAGCATTTT. Full variable domain (missing parts from reference TRBV5-8 and TRBJ1-5): EAGVTQSPTHLIKTRGQQATLRCSPISGHTSVYWYQQALGLGLQFLLWYDEGEERNRGNFPPRFSGRQFPNYSSELNVNALELEDSALYLCASSLWGLYSNQPQHFGDGTRLSIL.

V usage is TRBV5-6 and J usage is TRBJ1-2; D uncertain. V gave up 6 bases and J gave up 2 bases, with 17 bases separating them. The germline CDR1 and CDR2 sequences are SGHDT and YYEEEE. This CDR3 is built from 15 residues. CDR3 in amino acids: CASTKSGSPNYGYTF. The CDR3 region has the DNA TGTGCCAGCACCAAGAGCGGGAGCCCAAACTATGGCTACACCTTC.

The chain carries TRBV5-1 and TRBJ2-1; possible D gene TRBD1, 6 bases. CDR3 length: 16 residues. Per germline, CDR1 SGHRS and CDR2 YFSETQ. Trimming pared 1 base from V and 3 bases from J, leaving 14 bases between. The CDR3 sequence: CASSLTPGHFYNEQFF. For the CDR3, the DNA is TGCGCCAGCAGCTTGACGCCGGGACACTTCTACAATGAGCAGTTCTTC.